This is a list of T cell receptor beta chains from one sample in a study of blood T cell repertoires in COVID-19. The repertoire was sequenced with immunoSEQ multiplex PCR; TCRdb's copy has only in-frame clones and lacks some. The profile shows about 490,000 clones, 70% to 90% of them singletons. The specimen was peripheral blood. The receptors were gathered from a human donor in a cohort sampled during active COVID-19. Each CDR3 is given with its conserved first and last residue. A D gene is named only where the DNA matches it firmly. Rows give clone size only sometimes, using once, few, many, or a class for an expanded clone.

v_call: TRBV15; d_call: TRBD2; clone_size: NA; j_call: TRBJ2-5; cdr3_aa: CATSRTPFGRAGETQYF; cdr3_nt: TGTGCCACCAGCAGAACCCCCTTCGGGAGGGCCGGGGAGACCCAGTACTTC
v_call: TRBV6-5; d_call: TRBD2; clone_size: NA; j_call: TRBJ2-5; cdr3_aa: CASKASGAQETQYF; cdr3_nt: TGTGCCAGCAAGGCTAGCGGGGCCCAAGAGACCCAGTACTTC
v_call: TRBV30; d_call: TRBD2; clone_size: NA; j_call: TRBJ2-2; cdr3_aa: CAWSVSLAGYTGELFF; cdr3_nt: TGTGCCTGGAGTGTTAGTCTAGCGGGATACACCGGGGAGCTGTTTTTT
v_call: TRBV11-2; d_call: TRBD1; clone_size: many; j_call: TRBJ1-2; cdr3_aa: CASSTDRDYGYTF; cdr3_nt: TGTGCCAGCAGCACTGACAGGGACTATGGCTACACCTTC
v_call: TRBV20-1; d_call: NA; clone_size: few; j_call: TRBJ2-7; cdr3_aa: CSAMDTREQYF; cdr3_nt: TGCAGTGCTATGGACACTCGCGAGCAGTACTTC
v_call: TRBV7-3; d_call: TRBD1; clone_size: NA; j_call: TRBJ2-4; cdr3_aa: CASSLSRTGAKNIQYF; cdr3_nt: TGTGCCAGCAGCTTAAGCCGGACAGGGGCCAAAAACATTCAGTACTTC
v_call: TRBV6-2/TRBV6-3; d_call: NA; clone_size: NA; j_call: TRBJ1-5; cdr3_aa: CASSRQVRNQPQHF; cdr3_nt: TGTGCCAGCAGTCGACAGGTTCGCAATCAGCCCCAGCATTTT
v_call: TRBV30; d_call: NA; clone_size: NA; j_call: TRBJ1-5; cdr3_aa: CAWRGQDQPQHF; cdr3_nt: TGTGCCTGGAGGGGGCAAGATCAGCCCCAGCATTTT
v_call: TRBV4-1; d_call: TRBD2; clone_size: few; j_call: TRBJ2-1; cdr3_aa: CASSQEVAGAYNEQFF; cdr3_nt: TGCGCCAGCAGCCAAGAGGTAGCGGGGGCCTACAATGAGCAGTTCTTC
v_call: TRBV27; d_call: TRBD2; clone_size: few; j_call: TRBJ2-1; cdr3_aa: CASSSNLGLAGGNEQFF; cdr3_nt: TGTGCCAGCAGTTCAAATCTTGGACTAGCGGGAGGAAATGAGCAGTTCTTC
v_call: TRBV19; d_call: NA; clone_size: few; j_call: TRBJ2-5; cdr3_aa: CASSTGSVKETQYF; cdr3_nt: TGTGCCAGTAGTACTGGGAGTGTAAAGGAGACCCAGTACTTC
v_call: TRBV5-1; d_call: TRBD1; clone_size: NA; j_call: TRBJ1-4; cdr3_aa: CASSSQGQGANEKLFF; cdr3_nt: TGCGCCAGCAGCTCCCAGGGACAGGGAGCTAATGAAAAACTGTTTTTT
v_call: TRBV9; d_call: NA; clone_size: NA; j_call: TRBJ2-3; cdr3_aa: CASSVGQPSVRTDTQYF; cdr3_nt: TGTGCCAGCAGCGTAGGGCAACCGTCCGTCCGCACAGATACGCAGTATTTT
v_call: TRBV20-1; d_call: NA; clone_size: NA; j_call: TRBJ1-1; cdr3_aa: CSASGDIVQAFF; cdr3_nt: TGCAGTGCTAGTGGGGACATCGTACAGGCTTTCTTT
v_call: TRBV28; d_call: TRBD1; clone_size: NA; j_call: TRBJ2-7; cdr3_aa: CASIPRDRVVYEQYF; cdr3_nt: TGTGCCAGCATCCCTCGGGACAGGGTAGTCTACGAGCAGTACTTC
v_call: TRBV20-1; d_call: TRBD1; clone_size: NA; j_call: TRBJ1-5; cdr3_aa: CSASGAGGSNQPQHF; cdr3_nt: TGCAGTGCTAGTGGGGCAGGGGGAAGCAATCAGCCCCAGCATTTT